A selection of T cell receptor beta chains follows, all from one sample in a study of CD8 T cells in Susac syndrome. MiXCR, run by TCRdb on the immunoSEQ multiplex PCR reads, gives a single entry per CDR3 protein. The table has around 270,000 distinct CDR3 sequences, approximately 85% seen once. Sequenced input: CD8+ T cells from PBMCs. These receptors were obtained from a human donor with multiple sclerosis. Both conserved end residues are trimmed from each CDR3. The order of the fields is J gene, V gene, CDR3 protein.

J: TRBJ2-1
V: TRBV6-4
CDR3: ASSEASGNEQF

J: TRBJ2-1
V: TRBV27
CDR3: ASRGGGLYNEQF

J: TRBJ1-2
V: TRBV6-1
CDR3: ASSTGAGYGYT

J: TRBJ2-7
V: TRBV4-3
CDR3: ASSRGVTGTTTYEQY

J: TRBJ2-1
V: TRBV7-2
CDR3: ASSLVALAVNEQF

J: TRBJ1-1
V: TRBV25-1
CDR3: ASSLRPDTEAF

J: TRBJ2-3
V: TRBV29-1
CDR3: SVEPLDRESDTQY

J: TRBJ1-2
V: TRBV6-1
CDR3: ASSLGQGVVGYT

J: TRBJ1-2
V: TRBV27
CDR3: ASSHGTGHGYT

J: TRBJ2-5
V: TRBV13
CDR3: ASSFSGTEETQY

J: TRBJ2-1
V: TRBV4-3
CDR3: ASSQDLGSVSYNEQF

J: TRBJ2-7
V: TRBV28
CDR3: ASSSRDLSIEQY

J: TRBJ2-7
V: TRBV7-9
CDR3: ASSPHPSSEY

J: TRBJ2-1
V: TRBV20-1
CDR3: SARPSNRGPGNEQF

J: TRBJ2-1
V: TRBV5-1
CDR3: ASGRGGGRLNNEQF

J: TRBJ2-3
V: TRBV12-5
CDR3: ASGLLTSGIDTQY